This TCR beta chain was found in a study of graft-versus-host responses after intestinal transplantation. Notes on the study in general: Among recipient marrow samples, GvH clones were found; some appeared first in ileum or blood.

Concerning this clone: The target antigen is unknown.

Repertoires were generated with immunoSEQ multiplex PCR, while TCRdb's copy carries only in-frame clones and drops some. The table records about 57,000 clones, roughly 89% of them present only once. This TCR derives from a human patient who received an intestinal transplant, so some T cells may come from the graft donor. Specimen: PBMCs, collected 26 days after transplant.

The chain's CDR3 is CASSDGAGGVNEQFF. The CDR3 DNA reads as TGTGCCAGCAGTGATGGCGCTGGCGGGGTAAATGAGCAGTTCTTC. The chain uses TRBV6-4 and TRBJ2-1, with a possible D match to TRBD2 (6 bases). V was trimmed by 3 bases and J by 7 bases, leaving 16 bases between them. CDR3 size: 15 residues. Germline CDR1 reads MRHNA; CDR2 reads SNTAGT.